A selection of T cell receptor beta chains follows, all from one sample in a study of technical replicates of blood from a handful of donors. Some clones are missing from TCRdb's copy, which holds only in-frame ones; the method was immunoSEQ multiplex PCR. The sample consists of tens of thousands of clones, 94% of them appearing once. Sequenced sample: T cells isolated from PBMCs. The receptors were sampled from a human donor in good health. Each CDR3 is given with its conserved first and last residue. A D gene is named only where the DNA matches it firmly. Only some rows state a clone size, as once, few, many or a class for expanded clones.

>TRBJ2-1|TRBV9|TRBD2|-
TGTGCCAGCAGCGTAAGCGGCGGGGGGTCCTACAATGAGCAGTTCTTC
CASSVSGGGSYNEQFF
>TRBJ1-1|TRBV27|TRBD1|-
TGTGCCAGCAGACCGGACAGGGGGCGAAATGAAGCTTTCTTT
CASRPDRGRNEAFF
>TRBJ1-4|TRBV19|TRBD1|-
TGTGCCAGTAGTACTTTGGACAGGGGGCGTACGACTAATGAAAAACTGTTTTTT
CASSTLDRGRTTNEKLFF
>TRBJ2-5|TRBV28|-|-
TGTGCCAGCAGTTTGGACTACCAAGAGACCCAGTACTTC
CASSLDYQETQYF
>TRBJ2-2|TRBV2|TRBD1|-
TGTGCCAGCAGGGACAGGTCCACCGGGGAGCTGTTTTTT
CASRDRSTGELFF
>TRBJ1-3|TRBV2|-|-
TGTGCCACCGGGGAGGCCGGAAACACCATATATTTT
CATGEAGNTIYF
>TRBJ2-7|TRBV7-8|-|once
TGTGCCAGCAGCCCAAACCGGGACTTAGCCTACGAGCAGTACTTC
CASSPNRDLAYEQYF
>TRBJ2-2|TRBV10-1|-|-
TGCGCCACCGGACTGCCGAACACCGGGGAGCTGTTTTTT
CATGLPNTGELFF
>TRBJ2-1|TRBV7-9|-|-
TGTGCCAGCAGCCTAAGGTCAGGCCCCTACAATGAGCAGTTCTTC
CASSLRSGPYNEQFF
>TRBJ2-1|TRBV4-1|TRBD2|once
TGCGCCAGCAGCCAAATGACTAGCGGGAGGTATGAGCAGTTCTTC
CASSQMTSGRYEQFF
>TRBJ1-2|TRBV2|-|-
TGTGCCAGCAGTGACAGGCTGAACTATGGCTACACCTTC
CASSDRLNYGYTF
>TRBJ1-1|TRBV4-1|-|-
TGCGCCAGCAGCCATCTGCAGGGACTAGAAAGGAGCCCGATGAACACTGAAGCTTTCTTT
CASSHLQGLERSPMNTEAFF
>TRBJ2-7|TRBV19|TRBD2|-
TGTGCCAGTAGTATCGGACTAGCGGGAGGTTCCTACGAGCAGTACTTC
CASSIGLAGGSYEQYF
>TRBJ2-7|TRBV5-4|TRBD2|-
TGTGCCAGCAGCCCTAGCGGGATTAGTTACGAGCAGTACTTC
CASSPSGISYEQYF
>TRBJ2-5|TRBV4-1|-|once
TGCGCCAGCAGCCGAGGGTTGGGGGAGACCCAGTACTTC
CASSRGLGETQYF
>TRBJ2-3|TRBV4-1|TRBD2|once
TGCGCCAGCAGCCAAGCCCCAATGCGACTAGCGGGGGGTGAAACAGATACGCAGTATTTT
CASSQAPMRLAGGETDTQYF
>TRBJ2-1|TRBV5-1|TRBD2|-
TGCGCCAGCAGCTTGCCGTTTAGCGGGAGTTTGTACAATGAGCAGTTCTTC
CASSLPFSGSLYNEQFF
>TRBJ2-3|TRBV27|TRBD2|-
TGTGCCAGCAGTCTTCTTAGCGGGAGAATGTATGATACGCAGTATTTT
CASSLLSGRMYDTQYF
>TRBJ2-3|TRBV10-1|-|-
TGCGCCAGCAGTGAGTGGCAGGGGGGAATCCTGTATTTT
CASSEWQGGILYF
>TRBJ1-1|TRBV9|-|few
TGTGCCAGCAGCTCAACGAGGAGAGGGGACTCTGAAGCTTTCTTT
CASSSTRRGDSEAFF
>TRBJ1-2|TRBV27|-|-
TGTGCCAGCAGTTTATCAGGGGGATTCGATAACTATGGCTACACCTTC
CASSLSGGFDNYGYTF
>TRBJ1-2|TRBV28|-|-
TGTGCCAGCAGTTCAATTCGCGGAGGAGGTTATGGCTACACCTTC
CASSSIRGGGYGYTF
>TRBJ2-7|TRBV27|TRBD2|-
TGTGCCAGCAGCGTGCCCGGACTAGCGGGGTTCGTCGAGCAGTACTTC
CASSVPGLAGFVEQYF
>TRBJ1-1|TRBV29-1|-|once
TGCAGCGTTGAGGAAAGCACGGGGATTGAAGCTTTCTTT
CSVEESTGIEAFF
>TRBJ2-7|TRBV15|TRBD1|-
TGTGCCACCAGCAGTTACCGGGACAGATTGTACTTC
CATSSYRDRLYF
>TRBJ2-3|TRBV18|TRBD2|-
TGTGCCAGCTCAACCACGTTGGGAGGGGTAAAAGGAGGAGATACGCAGTATTTT
CASSTTLGGVKGGDTQYF
>TRBJ2-1|TRBV9|-|once
TGTGCCAGCAGCGTATTAGCGGAGCTTTACAATGAGCAGTTCTTC
CASSVLAELYNEQFF
>TRBJ2-1|TRBV19|-|-
TGTGCCAGTAGTACCCGGGACTTCTACAATGAGCAGTTCTTC
CASSTRDFYNEQFF
>TRBJ1-2|TRBV11-3|-|once
TGTGCCAGCAGCTTAGGACCGCCCGGGACATCGGTCTATGGCTACACCTTC
CASSLGPPGTSVYGYTF
>TRBJ2-3|TRBV9|TRBD1|-
TGTGCCAGCAGCGTAGGACAGGGGTCTAGCACAGATACGCAGTATTTT
CASSVGQGSSTDTQYF
>TRBJ2-1|TRBV5-6|TRBD1|-
TGTGCCAGCAGCTTTGGACAGGGGGCCTATGAGCAGTTCTTC
CASSFGQGAYEQFF
>TRBJ1-6|TRBV6-1|TRBD1|-
TGTGCCAGCAGTGAAGTAGGGACAGCCAGGCCCCTCCACTTT
CASSEVGTARPLHF
>TRBJ1-1|TRBV30|-|-
TGTGCCTGGAGTGTACCGACAGACACTGAAGCTTTCTTT
CAWSVPTDTEAFF
>TRBJ2-3|TRBV6-1|-|-
TGTGCCAGCCTACTGGTAACAGATACGCAGTATTTT
CASLLVTDTQYF
>TRBJ2-1|TRBV19|-|-
TGTGCCAGTAAGACCTATCGGAGCTCCTACAATGAGCAGTTCTTC
CASKTYRSSYNEQFF
>TRBJ2-1|TRBV5-5|-|-
TGTGCCAGCAGCTTGTTAGTAAGCTCCTACAATGAGCAGTTCTTC
CASSLLVSSYNEQFF
>TRBJ1-4|TRBV27|-|-
TGTGCCAGCAGTTTAAGGCCCCCCACAGGGAGGGTGGAAAAACTGTTTTTT
CASSLRPPTGRVEKLFF
>TRBJ2-7|TRBV7-2|-|-
TGTGCCAGCAGCGTACCCAGGGGTTACGAGCAGTACTTC
CASSVPRGYEQYF
>TRBJ2-7|TRBV6-5|-|-
TGTGCCAGCAGTTACGGTGAAGCGGCTACCTACGAGCAGTACTTC
CASSYGEAATYEQYF
>TRBJ1-6|TRBV6-5|TRBD1|-
TGTGCCAGCAGTCAACAGGGGAGACATTCACCCCTCCACTTT
CASSQQGRHSPLHF
>TRBJ1-1|TRBV30|-|once
TGTGCCTGGAGTGCTATAGGGAGCACTGAGGCTTTCTTT
CAWSAIGSTEAFF
>TRBJ1-2|TRBV5-4|TRBD1|-
TGTGCCAGCAGCCGGGACAGGGAGGTCCTTTTC
CASSRDREVLF
>TRBJ2-3|TRBV28|-|-
TGTGCCAGCAGTGGCGGGGGCACAGATACGCAGTATTTT
CASSGGGTDTQYF
>TRBJ1-2|TRBV7-2|-|-
TGTGCCAGCAGGCAAACAGGGTCAGGCTACACCTTC
CASRQTGSGYTF
>TRBJ1-1|TRBV5-1|TRBD1|-
TGCGCCAGCAGCTCGGGAGGGACAGGGGCTGAAGCTTTCTTT
CASSSGGTGAEAFF
>TRBJ2-5|TRBV5-6|TRBD2|-
TGTGCCAGCAGCGTCCCGGGACTAGAAGAGACCCAGTACTTC
CASSVPGLEETQYF
>TRBJ1-5|TRBV4-1|-|once
TGCGCCAGCAGCCAATACGACAGTCTTAGCAATCAGCCCCAGCATTTT
CASSQYDSLSNQPQHF
>TRBJ2-7|TRBV5-1|TRBD2|once
TGCGCCAGCAGCGTGATACCTACAGCGGGGGTTGCCTACGAGCAGTACTTC
CASSVIPTAGVAYEQYF
>TRBJ2-1|TRBV4-1|TRBD2|-
TGCGCCAGCAGCCCTAGGGCGGGAGGGCTTAGCCCTAAGTCAAATGAGCAGTTCTTC
CASSPRAGGLSPKSNEQFF
>TRBJ2-5|TRBV5-8|-|-
TGTGCCAGCAGCTTGACTGAAGAGACCCAGTACTTC
CASSLTEETQYF
>TRBJ2-2|TRBV19|TRBD2|-
TGTGCCAGTAAGGGGAGGGGTTTGAACACCGGGGAGCTGTTTTTT
CASKGRGLNTGELFF
>TRBJ2-1|TRBV6-4|TRBD2|-
TGTGCCAGCGCGACTAGCGGGACCAATGAGCAGTTCTTC
CASATSGTNEQFF